The 21 T cell receptor beta chains below all came from one sample that was sequenced in a study of cytomegalovirus exposure and HLA in healthy donors. 13 Jbeta primers and 60 Vbeta primers were used for the PCR. Clones were sequenced by immunoSEQ multiplex PCR, and TCRdb holds only the in-frame ones, with some missing. Of 130,000 or so clones in the sample, approximately 77% are singletons; the top ten hold around 1.5%. The specimen was PBMCs. Receptors were obtained from a woman in her 40s in good health and CMV-seronegative.

The chain joins TRBV2 to TRBJ2-3; possibly TRBD2 for D (7 bases). Germline CDR1 and CDR2: SNHLY and FYNNEI. This CDR3 comprises 14 residues. V was pared by 6 bases and J by 4 bases, with 14 bases between. The CDR3 sequence is CASRRGGAADTQYF. The CDR3 DNA sequence: TGTGCCAGCAGGAGGGGGGGCGCGGCAGATACGCAGTATTTT.

V usage is TRBV27 and J usage is TRBJ1-5; tentative D call: TRBD1 (6 bases). This CDR3 comprises 14 residues. Trimming took 7 bases from V and 7 from J, leaving 17 bases between them. CDR1 and CDR2 (germline): MNHEY, SMNVEV (reference sequence). The CDR3 coding sequence is TGTGCCAGCAAATTACAGGGACGGGAACAGCCCCAGCATTTT. Residues: CASKLQGREQPQHF.

The CDR3: CASRVGGDNTGELFF. CDR3 DNA sequence: TGTGCCAGCAGGGTCGGGGGGGATAACACCGGGGAGCTGTTTTTT. This chain links TRBV28 with TRBJ2-2; 8 bases are shared with TRBD2. After removal of 6 bases from V and 2 bases from J, the junction contained 5 bases not matched to a gene. Per germline, CDR1 MDHEN and CDR2 SYDVKM. CDR3 size: 15 residues. The full variable domain, completed using reference TRBV28 and TRBJ2-2, is DVKVTQSSRYLVKRTGEKVFLECVQDMDHENMFWYRQDPGLGLRLIYFSYDVKMKEKGDIPEGYSVSREKKERFSLILESASTNQTSMYLCASRVGGDNTGELFFGEGSRLTVL.

This clone was counted a single time. CDR3 DNA sequence: TGTGCCAGCTCACCAGCCTCTGGGCAGACCCAGTACTTC. It is translated as CASSPASGQTQYF. The rearrangement uses TRBV18 and TRBJ2-5; no reliable D call. The CDR3 covers 13 residues. With 2 bases removed from V and 6 bases from J, the gap between germline ends came to 10 bases. Germline CDR1 reads KGHSH; CDR2 reads LQKENI.

CDR3 sequence: CASSQGAGTYGYTF. CDR3 bases: TGCGCCAGCAGCCAGGGGGCAGGCACCTATGGCTACACCTTC. This rearrangement joins TRBV4-1 to TRBJ1-2, with a weak D call TRBD1 (6 bases). The V and J ends lost 3 bases and 4 bases respectively, with 12 bases between them. The length of the CDR3 is 14 residues. The V gene's germline CDR1 is MGHRA and CDR2 YSYEKL.

This clone was counted between two and nine times. The chain is built from TRBV5-1 and TRBJ1-2, with D perhaps TRBD1 (6 bases). The CDR3 loop spans 13 amino acids. V shed 0 bases and J shed 6 bases, with 9 bases lying between them. Germline values: CDR1 SGHRS, CDR2 YFSETQ. The chain's CDR3 is CASSLAGADGYTF. In DNA form, the CDR3 reads TGCGCCAGCAGCTTGGCAGGGGCGGATGGCTACACCTTC.

The chain links TRBV7-2 to TRBJ2-1; 7 bases are a match to TRBD1. CDR1 SGHTA and CDR2 FQGNSA come from the germline V gene. J was trimmed by 0 bases and V by 1 base; bases with no gene match: 9. The CDR3 length is 18 residues. The CDR3 spells CASSLGTGPFSSYNEQFF. The DNA of the CDR3 is TGTGCCAGCAGCTTAGGGACAGGACCTTTTAGCTCCTACAATGAGCAGTTCTTC. Looking up the rest from reference TRBV7-2 and TRBJ2-1 gives the full variable domain: GAGVSQSPSNKVTEKGKDVELRCDPISGHTALYWYRQSLGQGLEFLIYFQGNSAPDKSGLPSDRFSAERTGGSVSTLTIQRTQQEDSAVYLCASSLGTGPFSSYNEQFFGPGTRLTVL.

This clone was found a few times. The J gene is TRBJ1-3, the V gene TRBV25-1; D is unresolved. Trimming took 2 bases from V and 4 from J, leaving 12 bases between them. The CDR3 is 15 residues long. CDR1 is MGHDK and CDR2 is SYGVNS in the germline V gene. The CDR3 coding sequence is TGTGCCAGCAGTGAACTGGAGGGAAGGGGAAACACCATATATTTT. Its translation: CASSELEGRGNTIYF.

DNA of the CDR3: TGTGCCAGCACTCTCAGGGTGGGGGAGCAGTACTTC. This gives the protein CASTLRVGEQYF. The V call is TRBV28, the J call TRBJ2-7, with D tentatively TRBD1 (5 bases). The V and J ends lost 7 bases and 7 bases respectively, with 14 bases between them. This CDR3 comprises 12 residues. Germline CDR1 and CDR2: MDHEN and SYDVKM.

The count of this clone is one. J is TRBJ1-2 and V is TRBV27; weak D call: TRBD1 (5 bases). The ends were cut back, 4 bases at V and 6 bases at J, with 12 bases in the middle. The germline V gene has CDR1 MNHEY and CDR2 SMNVEV (reference sequence). This CDR3 spans 13 amino acids. The CDR3 DNA sequence: TGTGCCAGCAGTTCGTCGGTAGGGGATGGCTACACCTTC. Its translation is CASSSSVGDGYTF.

The chain combines TRBV5-1 with TRBJ1-2; the D is unclear. Germline loops: CDR1 SGHRS, CDR2 YFSETQ. V lost 3 bases, J lost 6 bases, and 12 bases lay in between. The CDR3 is made up of 13 amino acids. The CDR3 spells CASSSAGVDGYTF. CDR3 nucleotide sequence: TGCGCCAGCAGCTCGGCGGGTGTGGATGGCTACACCTTC. Drawing the rest from reference TRBV5-1 and TRBJ1-2, the complete variable domain is KAGVTQTPRYLIKTRGQQVTLSCSPISGHRSVSWYQQTPGQGLQFLFEYFSETQRNKGNFPGRFSGRQFSNSRSEMNVSTLELGDSALYLCASSSAGVDGYTFGSGTRLTVV.

This clone showed up just a few times. The chain combines TRBV27 with TRBJ2-7; 7 bases are a match to TRBD1. Germline lookup yields CDR1 MNHEY and CDR2 SMNVEV (reference sequence). The length of the CDR3 is 14 residues. With 8 bases clipped from V and 4 bases from J, the junction kept 11 bases outside the gene matches. The CDR3 protein is CASGPDRAKYEQYF. The CDR3, as DNA: TGTGCCAGCGGCCCCGACAGGGCGAAATACGAGCAGTACTTC.

The chain links TRBV9 to TRBJ1-2; D might be TRBD1 (6 bases). Germline V CDR1 and CDR2: SGDLS, YYNGEE. The V end lost 0 bases, the J end lost 6 bases, and 12 bases lay between the germline ends. The CDR3 contains 14 residues. The CDR3 loop reads CASSVARQGNGYTF. DNA for the CDR3: TGTGCCAGCAGCGTAGCTCGGCAGGGGAATGGCTACACCTTC.

This clone was recorded only once. The chain carries TRBV1 and TRBJ2-2; the table's D call, TRBD2, has no DNA check behind it. TRBV1 is recorded as a pseudogene. The CDR3 contains 17 residues. In nucleotides, the CDR3 is TGCACCAGCAGCCATCGGTTGGGGGGGCCGTACACCGGGGAGCTGTTTTTT. It encodes CTSSHRLGGPYTGELFF.

About this clone: The germline gene is not matched at one end of the junction; a read error may be the cause. The chain is built from TRBV4-1 and TRBJ2-2; TRBD2 aligns across 7 bases. Germline V gene data show CDR1 as MGHRA and CDR2 as YSYEKL. The CDR3 runs to 14 residues. The CDR3 DNA follows: TGTTGCGGGGGTACGGAGCCGAACACCGGGGAGCTGTTTTTT. Translation: CCGGTEPNTGELFF.

Details on this clone: This same CDR3 is encoded by further DNA sequences in the sample. The rearrangement uses TRBV30 and TRBJ1-2; D not certain. This CDR3 is built from 11 residues. Germline V gene data show CDR1 as GTSNPN and CDR2 as SVGIG (reference sequence). V lost 3 bases and J 8 bases, leaving 10 bases between the germline ends. In nucleotides, the CDR3 is TGTGCCTGGAGGAGTAGTAGAGGCTACACCTTC. This codes for CAWRSSRGYTF. The variable domain in full, completed from reference TRBV30 and TRBJ1-2, reads SQTIHQWPATLVQPVGSPLSLECTVEGTSNPNLYWYRQAAGRGLQLLFYSVGIGQISSEVPQNLSASRPQDRQFILSSKKLLLSDSGFYLCAWRSSRGYTFGSGTRLTVV.

This chain links TRBV19 with TRBJ1-2; 8 nucleotides match TRBD1. The CDR3 is 12 residues long. V lost 4 bases, J lost 8 bases, and 3 bases stayed unmatched. In germline, CDR1 is LNHDA, CDR2 SQIVND (reference sequence). CDR3 nucleotide sequence: TGTGCCAGTAGTAGCAGGGGGCAAGGCTACACCTTC. Protein sequence: CASSSRGQGYTF.

CDR3: CASSETPGTGIYGYTF. The CDR3 DNA is TGTGCCAGCAGTGAAACCCCCGGGACAGGCATCTATGGCTACACCTTC. The V gene is TRBV2, the J gene TRBJ1-2; TRBD1 agrees at 8 bases. V dropped 2 bases and J dropped 4; count of bases not matched to a gene: 9. Germline CDR1 reads SNHLY; CDR2 reads FYNNEI. This CDR3 contains 16 residues.

This clone has a handful of counts. The chain has TRBV28 and TRBJ1-2; the D is unclear. Germline V gives CDR1 MDHEN, CDR2 SYDVKM. CDR3 length: 13 residues. Trimming left V 5 bases short and J 4 bases short, with 11 bases between. This CDR3 is CASSIGQFYGYTF. The CDR3 nucleotides are TGTGCCAGCAGTATTGGCCAGTTCTATGGCTACACCTTC.

This clone appeared once. This chain links TRBV2 with TRBJ2-2, with 11 positions matching TRBD1. Trimming at V came to 6 bases and at J to 5 bases, leaving 8 bases not matched to a gene. The CDR3 is made up of 16 amino acids. In germline, CDR1 is SNHLY, CDR2 FYNNEI. The CDR3 bases are TGTGCCAGCAGCGCCGGGACAGGGGGGTATACCGGGGAGCTGTTTTTT. Translation: CASSAGTGGYTGELFF.

This clone has a handful of counts. The chain links TRBV13 to TRBJ2-1; 10 bases fit TRBD2. Trimming cost V 6 bases and J 10 bases; bases outside gene matches: 15. The CDR3 has 16 amino acids. Per germline, CDR1 PRHDT and CDR2 FYEKMQ (reference sequence). Here the CDR3 DNA reads TGTGCCAGCAGGGAGCGGGGGGGGTTTCCCAATGAGGAGCAGTTCTTC. Translating gives CASRERGGFPNEEQFF.